This TCR beta chain was identified during a study of T and B cells in COVID-19 patients. Study summary: About 90% of the 20 active-infection patients had comorbidities associated with unfavorable COVID-19 outcome. Study-level results: The recovered cohort had roughly 2,200 exclusive TCR clusters, including just over 30 low generation probability clusters.

Germline V gives CDR1 MNHNY, CDR2 SVGAGI (reference sequence). V lost 0 bases and J lost 1, with 3 bases in between. The CDR3 runs 14 residues. This clonotype was recorded at least ten times. Antigen specificity is unknown. TRB was amplified from around 250-500 ng of blood genomic DNA. Multiplex PCR with BIOMED2 TRB-A/B primer pools amplified TRB rearrangements. One entry per CDR3 protein, called by TCRdb with MiXCR from the multiplex PCR reads. The sample has some 14,000 distinct CDR3 sequences; 29% are singletons. This chain uses TRBV6-6 with TRBJ2-2; D is uncertain. Material for sequencing was blood. The TCR comes from a human donor who had recovered from COVID-19. The CDR3 loop is CASSYSGNTGELFF. CDR3 nucleotide sequence: TGTGCCAGCAGTTACTCAGGGAACACCGGGGAGCTGTTTTTT.